The 2 T cell receptor beta chains given below trace back to one sample, sequenced in a study of blood T cell repertoires in COVID-19. The assay was immunoSEQ multiplex PCR, and TCRdb's table has in-frame clones only and misses some. The top ten hold roughly 10% of the sample, which has hundreds of thousands of clones, about nine tenths seen once. Specimen: peripheral blood. The origin of the receptors is a woman in her 30s with COVID-19, enrolled during active disease.

The gene calls are TRBV11-3 and TRBJ2-1; TRBD2 matches at 9 bases. CDR3 length equals 15 residues. V dropped 1 base and J dropped 8; count of bases not matched to a gene: 6. Germline values: CDR1 SGHNT, CDR2 YENEEA. The CDR3 DNA follows: TGTGCCAGCAGCTTAGGAGCGGGGGGAGTGTATGAGCAGTTCTTC. Its translation is CASSLGAGGVYEQFF. The entire variable domain, with the rest obtained from reference TRBV11-3 and TRBJ2-1, is as follows: EAGVVQSPRYKIIEKKQPVAFWCNPISGHNTLYWYLQNLGQGPELLIRYENEEAVDDSQLPKDRFSAERLKGVDSTLKIQPAELGDSAVYLCASSLGAGGVYEQFFGPGTRLTVL.

The gene calls are TRBV5-1 and TRBJ1-5; maybe TRBD1 (5 bases). Trimming took off 0 bases at V and 4 bases at J, with 8 bases between the two ends. CDR1 is SGHRS, CDR2 YFSETQ, per germline. The CDR3 is 14 residues long. The CDR3 DNA reads as TGCGCCAGCAGCTTGGGGTCAGGGAATCAGCCCCAGCATTTT. As protein: CASSLGSGNQPQHF.